The 10 T cell receptor beta chains listed next were all sequenced from one sample in a study of read filtering for tumor transcriptome and immune sequencing (dated by TCRdb to the early 2020s). TCRdb names Illumina HiSeq 4000 as the instrument used. TCR libraries were built from 400 to 450 ng RNA with the Immunoverse kit, using molecular barcoded adaptors covering alpha/delta and beta/gamma chains. The public reads were reanalyzed by TCRdb: fastp trimming at Q25, MiXCR alignment, in-frame beta chains only. Every distinct CDR3 protein forms one entry, paired with its most common genes and DNA. In this sample the table shows around 44,000 distinct CDR3 sequences, about an eighth of which occur a single time. Jointly, the top ten make up roughly 31% of the sample. Sequenced input: a population of CD138-negative cells sorted from bone marrow. Read against the paper, the sample's cell subset or site label means: bone marrow mononuclear cells depleted of CD138+ plasma/myeloma cells by negative magnetic selection. Every receptor here comes from a donor at least 40 years old with multiple myeloma.

This clonotype was counted at least ten times. The chain is built from TRBV18 and TRBJ2-7; D possibly matches TRBD1 or TRBD2 (6 bases each). The CDR3 has 14 residues. V was clipped by 6 bases and J by 2 bases, with 14 bases between them. Germline V lookup: CDR1 KGHSH, CDR2 LQKENI. As DNA, the CDR3 is TGTGCCAGCTCGGTCGAGGGGGGAACCTACGAGCAGTACTTC. Translating it yields CASSVEGGTYEQYF.

This clonotype was seen repeatedly, ten times or more. The rearrangement links TRBV5-6 to TRBJ1-5; D is perhaps TRBD1 (6 bases). The CDR3 covers 17 residues. The germline gives CDR1 SGHDT, CDR2 YYEEEE. The V gene lost 0 bases and the J gene lost 1 base, with 14 bases spanning the gap. The CDR3 here is CASSLAQQGRSNQPQHF. The CDR3 DNA follows: TGTGCCAGCAGCTTGGCCCAACAGGGCCGCAGCAATCAGCCCCAGCATTTT.

At least ten counts were recorded for this clonotype. This rearrangement joins TRBV29-1 to TRBJ1-1, with unresolved D. The V gene lost 0 bases and the J gene lost 3 bases, with 8 bases spanning the gap. There are 13 residues in the CDR3. Germline loops: CDR1 SQVTM, CDR2 ANQGSEA. This CDR3 reads CSVEDIRDTEAFF. CDR3 coding DNA: TGCAGCGTTGAAGATATTCGGGACACTGAAGCTTTCTTT.

The chain has TRBV5-1 and TRBJ2-5; 11 nucleotides align to TRBD1. The CDR3 runs 14 residues. V dropped 3 bases and J dropped 4; count of bases not matched to a gene: 2. CDR1 SGHRS and CDR2 YFSETQ come from the germline V gene. DNA for the CDR3: TGCGCCAGCAGCTGGACAGGGGGCGGAGAGACCCAGTACTTC. It is translated as CASSWTGGGETQYF. Based on the CDR3 plus reference TRBV5-1 and TRBJ2-5, the full variable domain is KAGVTQTPRYLIKTRGQQVTLSCSPISGHRSVSWYQQTPGQGLQFLFEYFSETQRNKGNFPGRFSGRQFSNSRSEMNVSTLELGDSALYLCASSWTGGGETQYFGPGTRLLVL.

This clonotype was counted only a few times. V and J are TRBV6-5 and TRBJ2-3; a possible D gene is TRBD2 (5 bases). The CDR3 runs 13 residues. The germline CDR1 and CDR2 sequences are MNHEY and SVGAGI. Between the trimmed V and J ends, which lost 5 bases and 6 bases, there was a span of 12 bases. CDR3 sequence: CASSPGPGDTQYF. For the CDR3, the DNA is TGTGCCAGCAGTCCCGGCCCGGGGGATACGCAGTATTTT.

This clonotype was seen many times. The chain has TRBV4-3 and TRBJ2-1; 11 bases line up with TRBD2. The CDR3 runs 15 residues. Losses at the gene ends were 0 bases for V and 9 bases for J; bases not matched to a gene: 4. The germline gives CDR1 LGHNA, CDR2 YSLEER. The CDR3 DNA follows: TGCGCCAGCAGCCAAGAGGGCGGGACTAGCGGTGAGCAGTTCTTC. The encoded protein is CASSQEGGTSGEQFF.

This clonotype was counted ten times or more. The chain couples TRBV6-6 to TRBJ2-1, with a tentative D call TRBD2 (6 bases). The CDR3 totals 16 residues. The V and J ends lost 6 bases and 0 bases respectively, with 15 bases between them. Germline values: CDR1 MNHNY, CDR2 SVGAGI (reference sequence). The CDR3 here is CASSRLRGSSYNEQFF. The DNA for the CDR3 is TGTGCCAGCAGCCGACTCCGGGGGAGCTCCTACAATGAGCAGTTCTTC.

As for this clonotype: A much larger clone lies one base from this, so it may be a read error. The chain uses TRBV20-1 and TRBJ2-2; the match to TRBD1 covers 8 bases. The CDR3 is 14 residues long. Germline V gene sequence: CDR1 DFQATT, CDR2 SNEGSKA (reference sequence). V shed 4 bases, J shed 3 bases, and the junction held 4 bases outside the gene matches. The CDR3 DNA is TGCAGTGCTACAGGGGGCTCGGACACCGGGGAGCTGTTTTTT. It codes for CSATGGSDTGELFF.

The sample holds many counts of this clonotype. J is TRBJ2-1 and V is TRBV5-1; 7 bases are shared with TRBD2. V lost 2 bases, J lost 5 bases, and 7 bases stayed unmatched. Germline assignment: CDR1 SGHRS and CDR2 YFSETQ. This CDR3 region has 15 residues. The DNA of the CDR3 is TGCGCCAGCAGCTTAGAAAGCGGGGTCAACAATGAGCAGTTCTTC. Amino acid sequence: CASSLESGVNNEQFF.

In its sample, this clonotype was seen many times. V gene TRBV20-1 combines with J gene TRBJ1-1; D unresolved. The CDR3 is made up of 14 amino acids. Trimming removed 3 bases at V and 7 bases at J, with 18 bases between. Germline V gene lookup returns CDR1 DFQATT and CDR2 SNEGSKA (reference sequence). This CDR3 is CSARDGSAGFEAFF. The CDR3 coding sequence is TGCAGTGCTAGGGACGGATCTGCCGGTTTTGAAGCTTTCTTT.